Presented here are 24 T cell receptor beta chains from one specimen sequenced in a study of blood T cell repertoires in COVID-19. Sequencing was performed with immunoSEQ multiplex PCR; in TCRdb, only in-frame clones are kept and a portion is missing. The data contain around 200,000 clones, approximately 80% of them seen just once; the ten biggest clones take up around 7%. The sequenced sample consisted of PBMCs or T cells enriched from blood (not recorded which). The receptors stem from a woman aged 40 to 49 with acute COVID-19.

In DNA, the CDR3 is TGTGCCAGCATAACAGAGTCTGGAAACACCATATATTTT. This gives the protein CASITESGNTIYF. The chain couples TRBV27 to TRBJ1-3; D is uncertain. The CDR3 is 13 residues long. V lost 7 bases and J 1 base, leaving 8 bases between the germline ends. Germline V CDR1 and CDR2: MNHEY, SMNVEV (reference sequence).

This sequence joins TRBV6-2 or TRBV6-3 and TRBJ1-4, with D possibly TRBD1 on 5 matching bases. The V end was cut by 2 bases, the J end by 10 bases, with 17 bases between. The length of the CDR3 is 15 residues. Germline V gene lookup returns CDR1 MNHEY and CDR2 SVGEGT. CDR3 nucleotides: TGTGCCAGCAGTTACGCTTTCGGAGGGGAAGGAAAACTGTTTTTT. Its translation is CASSYAFGGEGKLFF.

This clone was recorded a few times. The chain has TRBV7-9 and TRBJ1-6; D is undetermined. Germline V gene data show CDR1 as SEHNR and CDR2 as FQNEAQ (reference sequence). The CDR3 spans 17 residues. V was clipped by 4 bases and J by 0 bases, with 13 bases between them. CDR3 sequence reads: CASSSEGSSSYNSPLHF. CDR3 in DNA: TGTGCCAGCAGCTCGGAGGGTTCGAGCTCCTATAATTCACCCCTCCACTTT.

This chain links TRBV27 with TRBJ2-1; 8 nucleotides match TRBD2. Germline CDR1 MNHEY, CDR2 SMNVEV (reference sequence). Unmatched junction bases numbered 12, after V lost 6 bases and J lost 5 bases. The CDR3 is made up of 16 amino acids. The CDR3 spells CASRHLAGGSNNEQFF. For the CDR3, the DNA is TGTGCCAGCAGGCATCTAGCGGGTGGCTCGAACAATGAGCAGTTCTTC.

The chain joins TRBV7-9 to TRBJ2-3; TRBD2 aligns across 16 bases. Trimming removed 5 bases from V and 6 bases from J; junction bases left unmatched: 5. From germline, CDR1 is SEHNR and CDR2 FQNEAQ (reference sequence). The CDR3 has 16 residues. This CDR3 is CASSPGTSGGADTQYF. The CDR3 DNA follows: TGTGCCAGCAGCCCCGGGACTAGCGGGGGGGCGGATACGCAGTATTTT.

A few counts support this clone. V is TRBV3-1 (or the pseudogene TRBV3-2) and J is TRBJ2-2; TRBD2 might be the D (6 bases). Germline V lookup: CDR1 LGHDT, CDR2 YNNKEL (reference sequence). The V gene lost 1 base and the J gene lost 5 bases, with 11 bases spanning the gap. The CDR3 runs 15 residues. Written as DNA, the CDR3 is TGTGCCAGCAGCCAAGGGGCGGGAATAACCGGGGAGCTGTTTTTT. Its protein is CASSQGAGITGELFF.

V gene TRBV5-1 combines with J gene TRBJ1-5; D is possibly TRBD1 (6 bases). The CDR3 extends over 14 amino acids. Germline V gene sequence: CDR1 SGHRS, CDR2 YFSETQ. Trimming cost V 4 bases and J 4 bases, with 12 bases left between them. CDR3 DNA: TGCGCCAGCAGCCCGCAGGGGTCAAATCAGCCCCAGCATTTT. As protein: CASSPQGSNQPQHF.

This chain joins TRBV6-2 or TRBV6-3 and TRBJ2-7; 10 bases are shared with TRBD2. CDR1 and CDR2 from the germline V gene are MNHEY and SVGEGT. V gave up 6 bases and J gave up 6 bases; unmatched junction bases: 11. The CDR3 contains 15 residues. Written as DNA, the CDR3 is TGTGCCAGCAGCCTAGCCCCACTAGCGGGAAGCGAGCAGTACTTC. This gives the protein CASSLAPLAGSEQYF.

This clone was picked up one time. CDR3 nucleotides: TGTGCCAGCAGTTACTCGTGGGCGAGTCAGCCCCAGCATTTT. Translating it yields CASSYSWASQPQHF. The chain recombines TRBV6-5 with TRBJ1-5; D unclear. Between the trimmed V and J ends, which lost 0 bases and 6 bases, there was a span of 9 bases. From germline, CDR1 is MNHEY and CDR2 SVGAGI. The CDR3 sequence is 14 residues long.

The chain carries TRBV6-5 and TRBJ1-5; weak D call: TRBD1 (6 bases). Trimming left V 10 bases short and J 6 bases short, with 16 bases between. The germline V gene encodes CDR1 MNHEY and CDR2 SVGAGI. The CDR3 contains 13 residues. CDR3 sequence (DNA): TGTGCCACCTCCGGGGGGGCTGGTCAGCCCCAGCATTTT. The encoded protein is CATSGGAGQPQHF.

This chain joins TRBV7-9 and TRBJ2-1; maybe TRBD2 (6 bases). Germline V gene lookup returns CDR1 SEHNR and CDR2 FQNEAQ (reference sequence). This CDR3 is built from 16 residues. Between the trimmed V and J ends, which lost 1 base and 4 bases, there was a span of 14 bases. The DNA for the CDR3 is TGTGCCAGCAGCTTAGTTGGTAGCGGTATGTACAATGAGCAGTTCTTC. It codes for CASSLVGSGMYNEQFF.

The V gene is TRBV5-6, the J gene TRBJ2-3, with TRBD2 matching 10 bases. V was pared by 0 bases and J by 2 bases, with 6 bases of the junction left unmatched. From germline, CDR1 is SGHDT and CDR2 YYEEEE. CDR3 length equals 17 residues. The CDR3 nucleotides are TGTGCCAGCAGCTTGGTAGCTAGCGGGGGTACCACAGATACGCAGTATTTT. The encoded protein is CASSLVASGGTTDTQYF.

The chain joins TRBV18 to TRBJ2-6; D is uncertain. Trimming pared 2 bases from V and 2 bases from J, leaving 16 bases between. The length of the CDR3 is 18 residues. Germline lookup yields CDR1 KGHSH and CDR2 LQKENI. DNA of the CDR3: TGTGCCAGCTCACCATTATCCCCAGATCTTACTGGGGCCAACGTCCTGACTTTC. It translates to CASSPLSPDLTGANVLTF.

V is TRBV7-2 and J is TRBJ2-5, with D possibly matching TRBD1 (7 bases). The CDR3 is 14 amino acids. V lost 2 bases, J lost 3 bases, and 10 bases lay in between. Germline lookup yields CDR1 SGHTA and CDR2 FQGNSA. The CDR3 DNA reads TGTGCCAGCAGCTTACTCAGGGGGGAAGAGACCCAGTACTTC. Residues: CASSLLRGEETQYF.

The gene calls are TRBV2 and TRBJ2-3; TRBD2 agrees at 14 bases. CDR1 SNHLY and CDR2 FYNNEI come from the germline V gene. The junction had 7 bases not matched to a gene; V was cut back by 5 bases and J by 0 bases. The CDR3 is 18 amino acids. Here the CDR3 DNA reads TGTGCCAGCAGTCGTCGACTAGCGGGGGGGGTCAGCACAGATACGCAGTATTTT. Its translation: CASSRRLAGGVSTDTQYF.

V and J are TRBV5-1 and TRBJ2-7; D remains ambiguous. V lost 3 bases, J lost 3 bases, and 7 bases lay in between. This CDR3 has 12 amino acids. The germline V gene has CDR1 SGHRS and CDR2 YFSETQ. The CDR3: CASSSDGYEQYF. CDR3 nucleotides: TGCGCCAGCAGCTCAGATGGCTACGAGCAGTACTTC.

This clone was seen only a few times. The V call is TRBV11-2, the J call TRBJ2-2; D is perhaps TRBD1 (6 bases). Trimming took 6 bases from V and 2 from J, leaving 7 bases between them. Germline CDR1 is SGHAT and CDR2 is FQNNGV. The CDR3 extends over 13 amino acids. DNA of the CDR3: TGTGCCAGCAGAGGGGGAAACACCGGGGAGCTGTTTTTT. This translates into CASRGGNTGELFF.

CDR3 sequence: CASSLFPGVTDTQYF. The CDR3 DNA reads TGTGCCAGCAGCTTATTCCCCGGAGTAACAGATACGCAGTATTTT. This chain joins TRBV11-2 and TRBJ2-3; D unclear. Germline CDR1 and CDR2: SGHAT and FQNNGV. Between the trimmed V and J ends, which lost 2 bases and 3 bases, there was a span of 12 bases. This CDR3 has 15 residues.

The chain has TRBV14 and TRBJ1-1, with a tentative D call TRBD1 (6 bases). Looked up from germline, CDR1 is SGHDN and CDR2 is FVKESK. This CDR3 contains 14 residues. The V end was cut by 4 bases, the J end by 1 base, with 10 bases between. CDR3 sequence reads: CASSLGAANTEAFF. The CDR3, as DNA: TGTGCCAGCAGCCTGGGGGCGGCGAACACTGAAGCTTTCTTT.

The CDR3: CASSPDRVGQPQHF. CDR3 nucleotides: TGTGCCAGCAGCCCTGACAGGGTTGGACAGCCCCAGCATTTT. The chain recombines TRBV7-2 with TRBJ1-5, with 7 bases lining up with TRBD1. The germline V gene has CDR1 SGHTA and CDR2 FQGNSA. With 5 bases clipped from V and 7 bases from J, the junction kept 8 bases outside the gene matches. The CDR3 contains 14 residues.

This clone appeared once. The V and J genes are TRBV14 and TRBJ2-5, with D hard to call. V lost 0 bases, J lost 1 base, and 9 bases lay in between. Germline V gene lookup returns CDR1 SGHDN and CDR2 FVKESK. CDR3 length: 15 amino acids. CDR3 DNA: TGTGCCAGCAGCCAAGATTGGTTACTCCAAGAGACCCAGTACTTC. Translation: CASSQDWLLQETQYF.

The rearrangement joins TRBV6-6 to TRBJ1-1; possible D gene TRBD1, 5 bases. Germline V gene sequence: CDR1 MNHNY, CDR2 SVGAGI (reference sequence). The CDR3 extends over 15 amino acids. With 10 bases removed from V and 6 bases from J, the gap between germline ends came to 24 bases. The DNA for the CDR3 is TGTGCCACCAGGGAGGGGAGGGAAAAGGGCGCTGAAGCTTTCTTT. It yields the protein CATREGREKGAEAFF.

The chain joins TRBV11-2 to TRBJ1-1, with 9 nucleotides matching TRBD1. CDR3 length: 15 residues. Looked up from germline, CDR1 is SGHAT and CDR2 is FQNNGV. Germline trimming cut 4 bases from V and 5 bases from J; bases unmatched to any gene: 8. Here the CDR3 DNA reads TGTGCCAGCAGCTATCAACAGGGGGCAGGTACTGAAGCTTTCTTT. It is translated as CASSYQQGAGTEAFF.

The chain carries TRBV6-5 and TRBJ2-3, with 11 nucleotides matching TRBD2. Germline V gene sequence: CDR1 MNHEY, CDR2 SVGAGI. V gave up 2 bases and J gave up 5 bases; unmatched junction bases: 0. The CDR3 sequence is 14 residues long. CDR3 sequence (DNA): TGTGCCAGCAGTTACGGACTAGCGGGAGATACGCAGTATTTT. Protein: CASSYGLAGDTQYF.